The clone carrying this TCR beta chain has just a few counts. The antigen is undetermined. cDNA libraries for TCR alpha and TCR beta, carrying sample barcodes and UMIs, came from 5'RACE with constant-segment primers. Via MiXCR, TCRdb re-called the 5' RACE reads, giving one row per CDR3 protein. Counted here are 250,000 to 350,000 distinct CDR3 sequences, about 13% occurring once; the ten biggest clones make up 21%. This sample stems from a study of T-cell memory formation after mild COVID-19. For the study at large: TCR clusters mostly belonged to single donors.

Overall study results and limits: Memory sampled before infection contained some responding clones, suggesting cross-reactive memory joined.

The CDR3 is 15 residues long. V lost 2 bases, J lost 5 bases, and 10 bases lay in between. CDR1 is MGHRA and CDR2 is YSYEKL in the germline V gene. Sequencing was performed on PBMCs or a T cell subset sorted from them (not recorded which). The rearrangement uses TRBV4-1 and TRBJ1-6, with unresolved D. The TCR sequence derives from a man younger than 35 who had mild COVID-19 (a few samples of this study predate the infection). Cell type and time point are not known. In nucleotides, the CDR3 is TGCGCCAGCAGCCAACCCGACTCGAATAATTCACCCCTCCACTTT. Its translation: CASSQPDSNNSPLHF.